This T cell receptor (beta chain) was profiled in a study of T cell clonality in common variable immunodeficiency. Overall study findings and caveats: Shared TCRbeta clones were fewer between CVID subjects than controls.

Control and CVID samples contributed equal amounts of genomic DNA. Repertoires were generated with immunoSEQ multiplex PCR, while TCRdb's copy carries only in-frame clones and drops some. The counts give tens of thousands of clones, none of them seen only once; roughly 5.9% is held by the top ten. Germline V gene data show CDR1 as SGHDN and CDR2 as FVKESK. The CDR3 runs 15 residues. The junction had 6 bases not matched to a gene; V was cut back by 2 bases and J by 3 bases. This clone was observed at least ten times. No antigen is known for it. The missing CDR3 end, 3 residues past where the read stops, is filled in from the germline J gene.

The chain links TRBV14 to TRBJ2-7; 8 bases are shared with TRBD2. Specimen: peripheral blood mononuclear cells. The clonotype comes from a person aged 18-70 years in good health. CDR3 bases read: TGTGCCAGCAGCCAATCAGGACTAGCCCTCTACGAG. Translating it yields CASSQSGLALYE. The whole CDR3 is CASSQSGLALYEQYF.